This is a list of T cell receptor beta chains from one sample in a study of CD8 T cells in Susac syndrome. One entry per CDR3 protein, called by TCRdb with MiXCR from the immunoSEQ multiplex PCR reads. This sample has under 250,000 distinct CDR3 sequences, with about 95% found just once. The specimen was CD4+ T cells from PBMCs. Receptors originate from a human donor with Susac syndrome. CDR3s include the opening cysteine and the closing phenylalanine or tryptophan. Fields, in order: V gene, J gene, CDR3 protein.

V: TRBV30; J: TRBJ2-6; CDR3: CAWSRRASGANVLTF
V: TRBV28; J: TRBJ1-4; CDR3: CASKAWGGGNEKLFF
V: TRBV20-1; J: TRBJ1-1; CDR3: CSGKSNTEAFF
V: TRBV29-1; J: TRBJ1-1; CDR3: CSVARQMNTEAFF
V: TRBV20-1; J: TRBJ1-6; CDR3: CSASTGVSYNSPLHF
V: TRBV19; J: TRBJ2-1; CDR3: CASSIYGTGRNEQFF
V: TRBV7-9; J: TRBJ1-5; CDR3: CASSLGGGGQQPQHF
V: TRBV20-1; J: TRBJ2-7; CDR3: CSARGPVKEQYF
V: TRBV19; J: TRBJ2-4; CDR3: CASSPGQGKNIQYF
V: TRBV30; J: TRBJ2-7; CDR3: CAWSQRRPPYEQYF
V: TRBV30; J: TRBJ2-2; CDR3: CAWKESGELFF
V: TRBV7-2; J: TRBJ1-2; CDR3: CASSLGAEYGYTF
V: TRBV5-1; J: TRBJ2-5; CDR3: CASSPDRGGGETQYF
V: TRBV10-3; J: TRBJ2-1; CDR3: CAISESLMGRYSSLGEQFF
V: TRBV7-3; J: TRBJ1-1; CDR3: CASSSQPGPMNTEAFF
V: TRBV12-3/TRBV12-4; J: TRBJ2-5; CDR3: CASSLMVGTDKQETQYF
V: TRBV20-1; J: TRBJ1-2; CDR3: CSAPGTHYGYTF
V: TRBV6-1; J: TRBJ1-2; CDR3: CASSEAGTGTKF
V: TRBV28; J: TRBJ2-2; CDR3: CASTLGLGGADTGELFF
V: TRBV29-1; J: TRBJ1-3; CDR3: CSVEQANSGNTIYF
V: TRBV5-1; J: TRBJ2-5; CDR3: CASSLHSQRGQETQYF
V: TRBV5-1; J: TRBJ1-1; CDR3: CASSSRTGGSTEAFF
V: TRBV5-1; J: TRBJ2-1; CDR3: CASSLGDNYNEQFF
V: TRBV5-1; J: TRBJ1-6; CDR3: CASSLEGAGANYNSPLHF
V: TRBV12-3/TRBV12-4; J: TRBJ1-1; CDR3: CASSGGDTEAFF
V: TRBV2; J: TRBJ1-2; CDR3: CASSEVGTYTF
V: TRBV3-1; J: TRBJ1-2; CDR3: CASSQVGPDYGYTF
V: TRBV28; J: TRBJ2-6; CDR3: CASSFVTAGANVLTF
V: TRBV2; J: TRBJ2-3; CDR3: CASSQTPASTDTQYF
V: TRBV19; J: TRBJ2-5; CDR3: CASSSIPGQSQETQYF
V: TRBV6-2/TRBV6-3; J: TRBJ2-5; CDR3: CASSLTKETQYF
V: TRBV28; J: TRBJ1-1; CDR3: CASSLRQKNTEAFF
V: TRBV27; J: TRBJ1-2; CDR3: CASSSLTDSSPYGYTF
V: TRBV7-9; J: TRBJ2-5; CDR3: CASSLGTVQETQYF
V: TRBV12-3/TRBV12-4; J: TRBJ2-3; CDR3: CASSLRGGTIFTDTQYF
V: TRBV7-9; J: TRBJ2-5; CDR3: CASSLEVKETQYF
V: TRBV5-1; J: TRBJ2-1; CDR3: CASSPGLAAHEQFF
V: TRBV18; J: TRBJ1-5; CDR3: CASSRDREEPQHF
V: TRBV20-1; J: TRBJ2-1; CDR3: CSASGRNNEQFF
V: TRBV15; J: TRBJ1-2; CDR3: CATSRGHGYTF
V: TRBV18; J: TRBJ2-1; CDR3: CASSPPDLGYNEQFF
V: TRBV4-3; J: TRBJ2-7; CDR3: CASSRVLAGGYEQYF